The clone carrying this T cell receptor beta chain has only a few counts. TCRdb independently ran MiXCR on the PCR reads; one entry per CDR3 protein. The sample lists roughly 10,000 distinct CDR3 sequences, less than 70% occurring once. This sample was taken from a study of CD4 and CD8 cells across lung adenocarcinoma regions. Localized lung adenocarcinoma, a non-small cell lung cancer, affected the donors. The CDR3 runs 12 residues. Germline V lookup: CDR1 MNHNS, CDR2 SASEGT. The chain recombines TRBV6-1 with TRBJ2-5; D might be TRBD1 (5 bases). This receptor was taken from a male donor with lung adenocarcinoma. The CD4 and CD8 labels of this study may be unreliable. The source material was CD4+ T cells from the center of a lung tumor. CDR3 protein: CVSGPGQETQYF. The CDR3 DNA follows: TGTGTCTCTGGGCCAGGGCAAGAGACCCAGTACTTC.